The present T cell receptor beta chain was sequenced within a study of blood T cell repertoires in COVID-19. The CDR3 spans 14 residues. Germline values: CDR1 ENHRY, CDR2 SYGVKD. Trimming at V came to 7 bases and at J to 3 bases, leaving 8 bases not matched to a gene. This table comes from immunoSEQ multiplex PCR, and its TCRdb copy is limited to in-frame clones, with some not included. Here the sample spans roughly 86,000 clones, approximately 85% being singletons. The gene calls are TRBV10-3 and TRBJ1-1; 7 positions match TRBD1. The clonotype was recovered from a woman over 75 with COVID-19, enrolled during active disease. The specimen was peripheral blood. In DNA form, the CDR3 reads TGTGCCATCAACGACAGGGCGCCTTACACTGAAGCTTTCTTT. Translating gives CAINDRAPYTEAFF.